The subject of this entry is one T cell receptor beta chain. The V segment lost 0 bases and the J segment 8 bases; nucleotides outside the gene matches: 9. Germline CDR1 and CDR2: MRHNA and SNTAGT. The CDR3 is 17 amino acids. The sample comes from a study of blood T cell repertoires in COVID-19. Overall study: The origin of the acute and convalescent COVID-19 samples was the United States, Italy and Spain. The analysed material was cDNA or gDNA that came from T cells, B-cell-depleted T cells, or PBMCs.

In the authors' workflow: Amplification of reference gene primers provided the estimated nucleated cell counts. Only in-frame clones appear in the TCRdb table, and some are missing; sequencing was by immunoSEQ multiplex PCR. V and J calls and clone size are those listed in that table; D and trimming were worked out from the DNA. Of about 250,000 clones listed, around four fifths are singletons. The chain joins TRBV6-4 to TRBJ2-1; 11 bases match TRBD2. The sequencing sample was made of peripheral blood. The TCR sequence derives from a woman aged 60-70 years with active or convalescent COVID-19. CDR3 bases: TGTGCCAGCAGTGACTCTGGAAGTAGCGGGGGGGCCGATGAGCAGTTCTTC. Its translation is CASSDSGSSGGADEQFF.